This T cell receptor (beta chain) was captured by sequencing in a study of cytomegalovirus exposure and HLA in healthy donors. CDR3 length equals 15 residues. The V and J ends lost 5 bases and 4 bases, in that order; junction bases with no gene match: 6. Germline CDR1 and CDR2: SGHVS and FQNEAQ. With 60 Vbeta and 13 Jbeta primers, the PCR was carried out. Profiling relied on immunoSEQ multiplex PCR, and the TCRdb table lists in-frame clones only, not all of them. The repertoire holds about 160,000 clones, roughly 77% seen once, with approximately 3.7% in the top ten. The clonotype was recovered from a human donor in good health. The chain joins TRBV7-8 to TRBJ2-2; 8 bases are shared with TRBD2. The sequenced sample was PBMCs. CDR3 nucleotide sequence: TGTGCCAGCAGCCGTAGCGGGGCGGGCACCGGGGAGCTGTTTTTT. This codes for CASSRSGAGTGELFF.